The next 28 T cell receptor beta chains were all read from a single sample in a study of radiotherapy plus CTLA-4 blockade in lung cancer. The method was immunoSEQ multiplex PCR; TCRdb's version includes in-frame clones alone and lacks a portion of them. The profile shows under 110,000 clones, about 84% of them singletons. Material: peripheral blood, obtained from a patient treated with radiotherapy plus ipilimumab. These receptors originate from a human donor with non-small cell lung cancer that progressed on radiotherapy plus ipilimumab. Some clones in this sample may be carry-over from other donors' samples.

The genes are TRBV5-1 and TRBJ1-6; D ambiguous. The V end lost 4 bases, the J end lost 2 bases, and 10 bases lay between the germline ends. The germline V gene encodes CDR1 SGHRS and CDR2 YFSETQ. The CDR3 extends over 15 amino acids. The CDR3 loop reads CASSPYGPYNSPLHF. CDR3 sequence (DNA): TGCGCCAGCAGCCCATATGGCCCCTATAATTCACCCCTCCACTTT.

This chain uses TRBV7-9 with TRBJ1-3; no reliable D call. Germline CDR1 and CDR2: SEHNR and FQNEAQ (reference sequence). CDR3 length: 14 amino acids. V lost 5 bases and J 0 bases, leaving 8 bases between the germline ends. The CDR3 nucleotides read TGTGCCAGCAGCGGGTGGAGCTCTGGAAACACCATATATTTT. Translated, it gives CASSGWSSGNTIYF.

CDR3 region: CASSLSGGALGYGYTF. The DNA for the CDR3 is TGTGCCAGCAGCCTTTCCGGGGGGGCCCTTGGCTATGGCTACACCTTC. The V call is TRBV7-9, the J call TRBJ1-2; maybe TRBD1 (6 bases). The V gene's germline CDR1 is SEHNR and CDR2 FQNEAQ (reference sequence). The CDR3 length is 16 residues. With 5 bases removed from V and 4 bases from J, the gap between germline ends came to 20 bases.

The chain couples TRBV6-5 to TRBJ1-3; D not certain. CDR1 and CDR2 from the germline V gene are MNHEY and SVGAGI. The V end was cut by 6 bases, the J end by 5 bases, with 14 bases between. The CDR3 is 14 residues long. The CDR3 sequence: CASRDVYRRNTIYF. CDR3 DNA: TGTGCCAGCAGGGACGTCTATAGGAGAAACACCATATATTTT.

The rearrangement links TRBV2 to TRBJ1-2, with D possibly being TRBD1 (6 bases). The V gene lost 8 bases and the J gene lost 1 base, with 11 bases spanning the gap. Germline V lookup: CDR1 SNHLY, CDR2 FYNNEI. CDR3 length: 13 residues. The CDR3 reads CASRTVLNYGYTF. The CDR3 nucleotides read TGTGCCAGCCGGACAGTCCTTAACTATGGCTACACCTTC.

V and J are TRBV19 and TRBJ1-4; a weak D match, TRBD1 (6 bases). The CDR3 length is 14 residues. V lost 3 bases and J 4 bases, leaving 9 bases between the germline ends. CDR1 is LNHDA, CDR2 SQIVND, per germline (reference sequence). CDR3 loop: CASSIDRFNEKLFF. The CDR3, as DNA: TGTGCCAGTAGTATTGACAGGTTTAATGAAAAACTGTTTTTT.

The chain links TRBV5-1 to TRBJ2-1, with D possibly matching TRBD2 (5 bases). This CDR3 spans 15 amino acids. Germline V CDR1 and CDR2: SGHRS, YFSETQ. Trimming took 3 bases from V and 4 from J, leaving 14 bases between them. CDR3 DNA: TGCGCCAGCAGCTGGACGGACTCATTATACAATGAGCAGTTCTTC. Translating it yields CASSWTDSLYNEQFF. The variable domain in full, with the rest retrieved from reference TRBV5-1 and TRBJ2-1, is KAGVTQTPRYLIKTRGQQVTLSCSPISGHRSVSWYQQTPGQGLQFLFEYFSETQRNKGNFPGRFSGRQFSNSRSEMNVSTLELGDSALYLCASSWTDSLYNEQFFGPGTRLTVL.

The chain couples TRBV5-4 to TRBJ2-5, with D possibly TRBD1 on 5 matching bases. The CDR3 covers 14 residues. The germline CDR1 and CDR2 sequences are SGHNT and YYREEE (reference sequence). V was pared by 0 bases and J by 5 bases, with 11 bases between. The CDR3 coding sequence is TGTGCCAGCAGCTTGGGGGGCTCTTATGAGACCCAGTACTTC. Residues: CASSLGGSYETQYF.

Only one count was recorded for this clone. The CDR3 spells CASSRNPGFTDTQYF. The CDR3 DNA is TGTGCCAGCAGTAGGAATCCGGGTTTCACAGATACGCAGTATTTT. The chain carries TRBV2 and TRBJ2-3; no definite D call. The CDR3 has 15 amino acids. The V end was cut by 5 bases, the J end by 2 bases, with 14 bases between. CDR1 is SNHLY, CDR2 FYNNEI, per germline.

V usage is TRBV7-9 and J usage is TRBJ1-5; D remains unclear. The CDR3 consists of 15 residues. V lost 5 bases, J lost 1 base, and 12 bases lay in between. Germline-derived CDR1 and CDR2 are SEHNR and FQNEAQ (reference sequence). The CDR3 DNA sequence: TGTGCCAGCAGCCGATATGGACCGAGCAATCAGCCCCAGCATTTT. Translating it yields CASSRYGPSNQPQHF.

V is TRBV14 and J is TRBJ1-3; TRBD1 matches 7 bases. Germline CDR1 SGHDN, CDR2 FVKESK. There are 18 residues in the CDR3. Trimming removed 0 bases from V and 1 base from J; junction bases left unmatched: 9. The CDR3 region has the DNA TGTGCCAGCAGCCAAGATAATATCGGGGACAGTTCTGGAAACACCATATATTTT. This encodes CASSQDNIGDSSGNTIYF.

The gene calls are TRBV7-8 and TRBJ1-4; TRBD1 is a possible D gene (6 bases). The ends were cut back, 5 bases at V and 8 bases at J, with 15 bases in the middle. The CDR3 totals 14 residues. Germline V gene lookup returns CDR1 SGHVS and CDR2 FQNEAQ. CDR3 sequence reads: CASSNDRMEEKLFF. The DNA of the CDR3 is TGTGCCAGCAGCAATGACAGGATGGAGGAAAAACTGTTTTTT.

The chain recombines TRBV15 with TRBJ1-2; no reliable D call. The CDR3 extends over 15 amino acids. V gave up 1 base and J gave up 0 bases, with 9 bases separating them. Germline V CDR1 and CDR2: LNHNV, YYDKDF (reference sequence). The chain's CDR3 is CATSRGQLTNYGYTF. The CDR3 coding sequence is TGTGCCACCAGCAGAGGGCAGCTAACTAACTATGGCTACACCTTC.

The V and J genes are TRBV2 and TRBJ1-2; D call uncertain. The CDR3 loop spans 12 amino acids. The V gene's germline CDR1 is SNHLY and CDR2 FYNNEI. Trimming left V 5 bases short and J 4 bases short, with 8 bases between. The CDR3 bases are TGTGCCAGCAGTACCTACACCTATGGCTACACCTTC. Its translation: CASSTYTYGYTF.

The V gene is TRBV2, the J gene TRBJ1-1, with 7 bases matching TRBD1. V shed 6 bases, J shed 8 bases, and the junction held 6 bases outside the gene matches. Looked up from germline, CDR1 is SNHLY and CDR2 is FYNNEI. The CDR3 is 12 amino acids. DNA for the CDR3: TGTGCCAGCAGGGACAGGTGGGTGGAAGCTTTCTTT. Its translation: CASRDRWVEAFF.

This clone has more than one count but fewer than ten. The chain has TRBV7-6 and TRBJ2-2; D call uncertain. The CDR3 covers 14 residues. The germline V gene has CDR1 SGHVS and CDR2 FNYEAQ. Trimming took off 2 bases at V and 3 bases at J, with 7 bases between the two ends. CDR3 coding DNA: TGTGCCAGCAGCTTATATGCAGACACCGGGGAGCTGTTTTTT. It specifies CASSLYADTGELFF.

The rearrangement joins TRBV6-5 to TRBJ2-3; TRBD2 aligns across 8 bases. The CDR3 length is 14 residues. From germline, CDR1 is MNHEY and CDR2 SVGAGI. V shed 2 bases, J shed 9 bases, and the junction held 7 bases outside the gene matches. CDR3 sequence (DNA): TGTGCCAGCAGTTACGAGCTAGCGGGTATGACGCAGTATTTT. Translated, it gives CASSYELAGMTQYF.

This clone was seen only once. The J gene is TRBJ2-7, the V gene TRBV6-5; D is perhaps TRBD2 (6 bases). Looked up from germline, CDR1 is MNHEY and CDR2 is SVGAGI. The CDR3 has 15 amino acids. The V gene lost 9 bases and the J gene lost 0 bases, with 18 bases spanning the gap. The CDR3 sequence: CASRPRDLSSYEQYF. CDR3 nucleotide sequence: TGTGCCAGTAGACCCCGGGACTTAAGCTCCTACGAGCAGTACTTC.

This sequence joins TRBV4-3 and TRBJ2-5, with TRBD2 identical over 11 bases. After removal of 1 base from V and 1 base from J, the junction contained 8 bases not matched to a gene. There are 18 residues in the CDR3. Germline V lookup: CDR1 LGHNA, CDR2 YSLEER. CDR3 bases: TGCGCCAGCAGCCAAGGGAGACTAGCGGGGTGGGGCCAAGAGACCCAGTACTTC. This encodes CASSQGRLAGWGQETQYF.

The chain uses TRBV7-9 and TRBJ1-5; D unresolved. The germline V gene encodes CDR1 SEHNR and CDR2 FQNEAQ (reference sequence). The CDR3 spans 13 residues. The germline V and J ends were trimmed by 0 bases and 5 bases, with 5 bases remaining between them. The CDR3 sequence: CASSLAGYQPQHF. The CDR3 nucleotides read TGTGCCAGCAGCTTAGCGGGCTATCAGCCCCAGCATTTT.

The table lists this clone with a count of one. The chain has TRBV4-3 and TRBJ1-2; no clear D. The CDR3 contains 14 residues. The V and J ends lost 0 bases and 7 bases respectively, with 12 bases between them. The germline CDR1 and CDR2 sequences are LGHNA and YSLEER. The CDR3 DNA is TGCGCCAGCAGCCAAGATCTGGGGTGGCGTGGCTACACCTTC. Translation gives CASSQDLGWRGYTF.

This clone was seen a handful of times. J is TRBJ1-1 and V is TRBV18; D remains ambiguous. In germline, CDR1 is KGHSH, CDR2 LQKENI. V was pared by 1 base and J by 7 bases, with 16 bases between. The CDR3 length is 15 residues. This CDR3 reads CASSPQEQRGLEAFF. The DNA of the CDR3 is TGTGCCAGCTCACCACAGGAACAGCGTGGCCTTGAAGCTTTCTTT.

The rearrangement joins TRBV7-9 to TRBJ2-7; TRBD1 aligns across 7 bases. Germline loops: CDR1 SEHNR, CDR2 FQNEAQ (reference sequence). CDR3 size: 16 residues. V shed 5 bases, J shed 3 bases, and the junction held 13 bases outside the gene matches. This CDR3 reads CASSLPEGQALYEQYF. CDR3 nucleotides: TGTGCCAGCAGCCTGCCGGAAGGACAGGCGCTCTACGAGCAGTACTTC.

V usage is TRBV5-1 and J usage is TRBJ1-1; no firm D call. The germline V gene has CDR1 SGHRS and CDR2 YFSETQ. There are 12 residues in the CDR3. V lost 3 bases, J lost 10 bases, and 13 bases lay in between. Here the CDR3 DNA reads TGCGCCAGCAGCTCAACACCCGGTGGAGCTTTCTTT. This translates into CASSSTPGGAFF.

In this sample, this clone turned up a few times. This rearrangement joins TRBV4-3 to TRBJ2-1, with 8 nucleotides matching TRBD2. CDR1 and CDR2 from the germline V gene are LGHNA and YSLEER. The junction had 5 bases not matched to a gene; V was cut back by 0 bases and J by 4 bases. The CDR3 contains 16 residues. The CDR3 sequence is CASSQDEGGGYNEQFF. CDR3 sequence (DNA): TGCGCCAGCAGCCAAGATGAAGGCGGGGGGTACAATGAGCAGTTCTTC.

This chain uses TRBV27 with TRBJ2-7; possible D gene TRBD1, 6 bases. Germline V CDR1 and CDR2: MNHEY, SMNVEV (reference sequence). V was pared by 6 bases and J by 5 bases, with 23 bases between. The CDR3 contains 16 residues. The DNA of the CDR3 is TGTGCCAGCAGCACGGCCCCGGGACATCTGGACCACGAGCAGTACTTC. Protein sequence: CASSTAPGHLDHEQYF.

The rearrangement uses TRBV9 and TRBJ1-1; 9 positions agree with TRBD1. Per the germline V gene, CDR1 is SGDLS and CDR2 is YYNGEE. The CDR3 sequence is 14 residues long. V trimming: 6 bases; J trimming: 1 base; junction bases outside the gene matches: 4. Here the CDR3 reads CASNLGQGNTEAFF. The CDR3 coding sequence is TGTGCCAGCAACCTGGGACAGGGGAACACTGAAGCTTTCTTT.

The chain has TRBV7-9 and TRBJ1-2, with D hard to call. Germline loops: CDR1 SEHNR, CDR2 FQNEAQ (reference sequence). The CDR3 has 13 amino acids. V was shortened by 1 base and J by 4 bases, with 7 bases between the two germline ends. Here the CDR3 reads CASSLVQAYGYTF. DNA of the CDR3: TGTGCCAGCAGCTTAGTCCAGGCCTATGGCTACACCTTC.